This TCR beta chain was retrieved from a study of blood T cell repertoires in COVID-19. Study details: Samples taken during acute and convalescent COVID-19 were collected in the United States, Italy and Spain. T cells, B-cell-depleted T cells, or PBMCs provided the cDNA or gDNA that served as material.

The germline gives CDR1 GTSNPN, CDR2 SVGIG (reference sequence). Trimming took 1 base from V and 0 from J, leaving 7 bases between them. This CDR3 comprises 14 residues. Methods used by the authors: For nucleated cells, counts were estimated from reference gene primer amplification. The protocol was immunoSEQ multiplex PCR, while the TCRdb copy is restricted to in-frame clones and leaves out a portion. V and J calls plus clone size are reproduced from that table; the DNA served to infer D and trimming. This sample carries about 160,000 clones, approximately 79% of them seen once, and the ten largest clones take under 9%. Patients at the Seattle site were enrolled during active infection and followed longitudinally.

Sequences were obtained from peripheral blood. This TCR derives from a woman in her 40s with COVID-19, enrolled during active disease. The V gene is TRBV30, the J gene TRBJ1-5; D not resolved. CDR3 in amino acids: CAWSAENSNQPQHF. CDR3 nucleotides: TGTGCCTGGAGTGCGGAGAATAGCAATCAGCCCCAGCATTTT.